The 24 T cell receptor beta chains below all came from one sample that was sequenced in a study of cytomegalovirus exposure and HLA in healthy donors. PCR used 60 Vbeta primers and 13 Jbeta primers. Assay: immunoSEQ multiplex PCR; the TCRdb copy retains only in-frame clones and omits some. The sample lists some 130,000 clones, 80% seen once, with just over 2.5% in the top ten. Sequenced input: PBMCs. These receptor sequences come from a man aged 25-45 years in good health and CMV-seronegative.

This clone was seen a few times. The V gene is TRBV30, the J gene TRBJ1-5; 10 bases align to TRBD1. The CDR3 totals 15 residues. The germline CDR1 and CDR2 sequences are GTSNPN and SVGIG (reference sequence). The trim removed 1 base at V and 7 bases at J, leaving 7 bases unmatched. The DNA of the CDR3 is TGTGCCTGGAGTGGCCTGACAGGGGGCGGACAGCCCCAGCATTTT. As protein: CAWSGLTGGGQPQHF.

This clone was counted a single time. V and J are TRBV7-9 and TRBJ2-5; D remains unclear. The DNA end is a closer match to TRBJ2-7, so the J assignment may be wrong. The germline V gene has CDR1 SEHNR and CDR2 FQNEAQ (reference sequence). CDR3 length equals 14 residues. In DNA, the CDR3 is TGTGCCAGCAGCTTTTCAGGCAGTTTGGTCGAGCAGTACTTC. It translates to CASSFSGSLVEQYF.

This chain joins TRBV6-5 and TRBJ1-2; 7 nucleotides agree with TRBD1. There are 14 residues in the CDR3. Per germline, CDR1 MNHEY and CDR2 SVGAGI. The ends lost 6 bases at V and 4 bases at J; junction bases unmatched: 8. CDR3 sequence: CASSRDSTFYGYTF. CDR3 bases: TGTGCCAGCAGCCGGGACAGCACTTTCTATGGCTACACCTTC.

This chain connects TRBV9 to TRBJ2-5; D perhaps matches TRBD2 (5 bases). The germline V and J ends were trimmed by 0 bases and 4 bases, with 16 bases remaining between them. This CDR3 is built from 16 residues. Per the germline V gene, CDR1 is SGDLS and CDR2 is YYNGEE. The CDR3 sequence: CASSVDPTSLSETQYF. In DNA form, the CDR3 reads TGTGCCAGCAGCGTAGATCCCACTAGTCTGTCAGAGACCCAGTACTTC. Looking up the rest from reference TRBV9 and TRBJ2-5 gives the full variable domain: DSGVTQTPKHLITATGQRVTLRCSPRSGDLSVYWYQQSLDQGLQFLIQYYNGEERAKGNILERFSAQQFPDLHSELNLSSLELGDSALYFCASSVDPTSLSETQYFGPGTRLLVL.

This rearrangement joins TRBV9 to TRBJ2-1; D might be TRBD1 (6 bases). Germline CDR1 and CDR2: SGDLS and YYNGEE. Trimming shortened V by 0 bases and J by 7 bases, and 14 bases separated the two germline ends. This CDR3 region has 15 residues. CDR3 sequence reads: CASSVERWTANEQFF. CDR3 DNA sequence: TGTGCCAGCAGCGTAGAACGGTGGACAGCTAATGAGCAGTTCTTC. Based on the CDR3 plus reference TRBV9 and TRBJ2-1, the full variable domain is DSGVTQTPKHLITATGQRVTLRCSPRSGDLSVYWYQQSLDQGLQFLIQYYNGEERAKGNILERFSAQQFPDLHSELNLSSLELGDSALYFCASSVERWTANEQFFGPGTRLTVL.

The V gene is TRBV18, the J gene TRBJ2-7, with TRBD2 matching over 10 bases. V gave up 0 bases and J gave up 2 bases; unmatched junction bases: 1. The CDR3 sequence is 15 residues long. Germline CDR1 KGHSH, CDR2 LQKENI. The CDR3 loop is CASSPPAGGAYEQYF. CDR3 nucleotides: TGTGCCAGCTCACCACCAGCGGGAGGGGCCTACGAGCAGTACTTC.

This clone was observed a few times. V gene TRBV13 combines with J gene TRBJ2-3; weak D call: TRBD1 (6 bases). Germline CDR1 and CDR2: PRHDT and FYEKMQ (reference sequence). V lost 3 bases to trimming and J lost 7 bases, with 17 bases between them. The CDR3 runs to 15 residues. CDR3 sequence (DNA): TGTGCCAGCAGCTTTGACAGGCCCCTTTTTTATACGCAGTATTTT. Residues: CASSFDRPLFYTQYF.

The chain recombines TRBV4-3 with TRBJ1-1; TRBD1 matches 9 bases. CDR1 and CDR2 (germline): LGHNA, YSLEER. This CDR3 comprises 15 residues. Trimming at V came to 1 base and at J to 5 bases, leaving 5 bases not matched to a gene. The CDR3, as DNA: TGCGCCAGCAGCCAAGCTTACAGGGGGCTTACTGAAGCTTTCTTT. It yields the protein CASSQAYRGLTEAFF.

DNA for the CDR3: TGTGCCAGCTCACCAAGACAGGGAACCTACGAGCAGTACTTC. Translating gives CASSPRQGTYEQYF. The chain employs TRBV18 and TRBJ2-7, with 7 positions matching TRBD1. CDR3 length: 14 amino acids. Germline values: CDR1 KGHSH, CDR2 LQKENI. Trimming cost V 2 bases and J 2 bases; bases outside gene matches: 3.

This clone was seen only a few times. This rearrangement joins TRBV2 to TRBJ2-3; tentatively, D is TRBD2 (5 bases). This CDR3 is 15 amino acids long. The V gene lost 4 bases and the J gene lost 4 bases, with 15 bases spanning the gap. CDR1 is SNHLY and CDR2 is FYNNEI in the germline V gene. The chain's CDR3 is CASSGTGSFSDTQYF. CDR3 nucleotides: TGTGCCAGCAGTGGGACTGGGTCGTTCTCAGATACGCAGTATTTT.

V gene TRBV29-1 combines with J gene TRBJ1-1; D is possibly TRBD1 (6 bases). The CDR3 extends over 15 amino acids. Trimming left V 6 bases short and J 7 bases short, with 24 bases between. CDR1 SQVTM and CDR2 ANQGSEA come from the germline V gene. The CDR3 nucleotides read TGCAGCGTCACCCCGTATAGGACAGATCTTAATGAAGCTTTCTTT. Translating gives CSVTPYRTDLNEAFF. The whole variable domain, remainder taken from reference TRBV29-1 and TRBJ1-1, is SAVISQKPSRDICQRGTSLTIQCQVDSQVTMMFWYRQQPGQSLTLIATANQGSEATYESGFVIDKFPISRPNLTFSTLTVSNMSPEDSSIYLCSVTPYRTDLNEAFFGQGTRLTVV.

J is TRBJ2-7 and V is TRBV19, with D hard to call. CDR1 is LNHDA and CDR2 is SQIVND in the germline V gene (reference sequence). V lost 10 bases and J 1 base, leaving 20 bases between the germline ends. The CDR3 runs to 15 residues. CDR3 protein: CATYDRSTGSYEQYF. The CDR3 DNA is TGTGCCACCTACGATCGGTCGACGGGTTCCTACGAGCAGTACTTC.

The V gene is TRBV7-2, the J gene TRBJ2-1; D uncertain. The germline V gene has CDR1 SGHTA and CDR2 FQGNSA. This CDR3 spans 13 amino acids. V was trimmed by 6 bases and J by 6 bases, leaving 12 bases between them. The CDR3 nucleotides are TGTGCCAGCAGTACGGGTGGTGGCAATGAGCAGTTCTTC. Protein product: CASSTGGGNEQFF.

This sequence joins TRBV25-1 and TRBJ2-3; TRBD2 matches 12 bases. The V and J ends lost 1 base and 2 bases, in that order; junction bases with no gene match: 4. Germline V lookup: CDR1 MGHDK, CDR2 SYGVNS. The CDR3 extends over 17 amino acids. In DNA, the CDR3 is TGTGCCAGCAGTGAATCAGGGACTAGCGGGCACACAGATACGCAGTATTTT. It specifies CASSESGTSGHTDTQYF.

J is TRBJ2-7 and V is TRBV29-1; 11 bases are a match to TRBD2. This CDR3 is 14 amino acids long. Germline V gene sequence: CDR1 SQVTM, CDR2 ANQGSEA. Trimming took 5 bases from V and 0 from J; bases not matched to a gene: 3. The CDR3 here is CSVRLAGSSYEQYF. The CDR3 DNA follows: TGCAGCGTTCGACTAGCGGGGAGCTCCTACGAGCAGTACTTC.

This clone has a handful of counts. Written as DNA, the CDR3 is TGTGCCAGCAATATAGCGGGAATGGAGACCCAGTACTTC. Protein sequence: CASNIAGMETQYF. The chain is built from TRBV5-5 and TRBJ2-5; 8 bases align to TRBD2. V dropped 6 bases and J dropped 5; count of bases not matched to a gene: 6. This CDR3 has 13 residues. Germline assignment: CDR1 SGHKS and CDR2 YYEKEE (reference sequence).

The rearrangement joins TRBV19 to TRBJ2-1; 8 bases line up with TRBD1. The CDR3 totals 15 residues. Germline trimming cut 5 bases from V and 8 bases from J; bases unmatched to any gene: 11. Germline values: CDR1 LNHDA, CDR2 SQIVND (reference sequence). This chain's CDR3 is CASSLRQGQRDEQFF. Written as DNA, the CDR3 is TGTGCCAGTAGTCTTCGACAGGGGCAGCGGGATGAGCAGTTCTTC.

V and J are TRBV18 and TRBJ1-5; 9 positions match TRBD1. The CDR3 contains 18 residues. Looked up from germline, CDR1 is KGHSH and CDR2 is LQKENI. J was trimmed by 2 bases and V by 6 bases; bases with no gene match: 14. The CDR3 loop is CASSATGGGLIGNQPQHF. Written as DNA, the CDR3 is TGTGCCAGCTCCGCTACAGGGGGCGGATTGATAGGCAATCAGCCCCAGCATTTT.

This chain connects TRBV9 to TRBJ2-5; a possible D gene is TRBD2 (5 bases). CDR1 is SGDLS and CDR2 is YYNGEE in the germline V gene. The CDR3 has 13 residues. The germline V and J ends were trimmed by 4 bases and 1 base, with 8 bases remaining between them. The CDR3 DNA is TGTGCCAGCAGCAGCCGGGGCCAAGAGACCCAGTACTTC. Translation: CASSSRGQETQYF.

The genes are TRBV7-9 and TRBJ1-4; TRBD1 matches 11 bases. Trimming took 4 bases from V and 10 from J; bases not matched to a gene: 11. The CDR3 sequence is 16 residues long. Germline loops: CDR1 SEHNR, CDR2 FQNEAQ (reference sequence). The CDR3 spells CASSSPEGQGARKLFF. The CDR3 region has the DNA TGTGCCAGCAGCTCCCCCGAAGGACAGGGGGCTAGAAAACTGTTTTTT.

The CDR3 DNA reads as TGTGCCAGTAAGAACGGACAGAGAGCAACAACTAATGAAAAACTGTTTTTT. This sequence encodes CASKNGQRATTNEKLFF. This sequence joins TRBV19 and TRBJ1-4; tentatively, D is TRBD1 (6 bases). V was shortened by 7 bases and J by 0 bases, with 18 bases between the two germline ends. In germline, CDR1 is LNHDA, CDR2 SQIVND (reference sequence). The CDR3 is made up of 17 amino acids.

The V gene is TRBV6-5, the J gene TRBJ2-7, with 11 bases matching TRBD2. Per the germline V gene, CDR1 is MNHEY and CDR2 is SVGAGI. The CDR3 spans 15 residues. V shed 6 bases and J 4 bases; nucleotides not matched to a gene: 8. The CDR3 region is CASRPLAGVMYEQYF. CDR3 nucleotides: TGTGCCAGCAGGCCACTAGCGGGAGTTATGTACGAGCAGTACTTC.

This clone occurred once. The chain joins TRBV2 to TRBJ2-4; no reliable D call. Germline V gene lookup returns CDR1 SNHLY and CDR2 FYNNEI. The V end was cut by 3 bases, the J end by 0 bases, with 9 bases between. The CDR3 has 15 amino acids. CDR3 region: CASSDRQLAKNIQYF. The CDR3 nucleotides are TGTGCCAGCAGTGACCGTCAACTAGCCAAAAACATTCAGTACTTC.

Note on this clone: One end of the junction does not line up with germline, which may come from a read error. V gene TRBV7-9 combines with J gene TRBJ1-5; 12 bases map to TRBD1. This CDR3 is 15 amino acids long. Germline lookup yields CDR1 SEHNR and CDR2 FQNEAQ (reference sequence). CDR3 region: CSSSLGQGASQPQHF. The CDR3 coding sequence is TGTTCCAGCAGCCTGGGACAGGGGGCTTCACAGCCCCAGCATTTT.